The 26 T cell receptor beta chains below come from one sample, sequenced in a study of T cell repertoires in cytomegalovirus infection. TCRdb analysed the reads with MiXCR anew, one entry per CDR3 protein. The sample consists of some 920,000 distinct CDR3 sequences, roughly 30% of them appearing once. Their recognized antigens are unknown. Sequenced material: cultured CD8+ T cells from PBMCs, taken from culture after CMV antigen stimulation. The origin of the receptors is a human donor in good health (CMV status not recorded). Some clones in this sample may be carry-over from other donors' samples.

The gene calls are TRBV11-1 and TRBJ1-6; maybe TRBD1 (6 bases). The ends were cut back, 3 bases at V and 5 bases at J, with 17 bases in the middle. Germline V gene sequence: CDR1 SGHAT, CDR2 FQDESV (reference sequence). This CDR3 contains 17 residues. CDR3 nucleotides: TGTGCCAGCAGCTTGCGCAGACTAGGGGGAAATAATTCACCCCTCCACTTT. Translating it yields CASSLRRLGGNNSPLHF. The variable domain in full, with the rest retrieved from reference TRBV11-1 and TRBJ1-6, is EAEVAQSPRYKITEKSQAVAFWCDPISGHATLYWYRQILGQGPELLVQFQDESVVDDSQLPKDRFSAERLKGVDSTLKIQPAELGDSAMYLCASSLRRLGGNNSPLHFGNGTRLTVT.

The chain links TRBV6-5 to TRBJ2-1; TRBD1 is a possible D gene (6 bases). The CDR3 has 17 amino acids. V dropped 0 bases and J dropped 4 bases, with 16 bases sitting between them. Germline V gene lookup returns CDR1 MNHEY and CDR2 SVGAGI. The CDR3 sequence: CASSYSRGSSLYNEQFF. CDR3 coding DNA: TGTGCCAGCAGTTACTCGAGGGGGTCTTCTTTATACAATGAGCAGTTCTTC.

Regarding this clonotype: The junction shows a germline mismatch at one end, possibly a read error. V is TRBV4-2 and J is TRBJ1-1; D possibly corresponds to TRBD1 (6 bases). The germline V gene has CDR1 LGHNA and CDR2 YNFKEQ. CDR3 length equals 17 residues. This chain's CDR3 is CVSSQDGGGVSNTEAFF. CDR3 sequence (DNA): TGTGTCAGCAGCCAAGATGGCGGGGGCGTTTCGAACACTGAAGCTTTCTTT.

The gene calls are TRBV13 and TRBJ2-1, with 11 bases that match TRBD2. CDR3 length equals 18 residues. Trimming at V came to 4 bases and at J to 0 bases, leaving 8 bases not matched to a gene. From germline, CDR1 is PRHDT and CDR2 FYEKMQ (reference sequence). The CDR3 is CASSSLTSGASSYNEQFF. CDR3 sequence (DNA): TGTGCCAGCAGCTCCCTGACTAGCGGGGCAAGCTCCTACAATGAGCAGTTCTTC.

About this clonotype itself: At one end, the junction sequence differs from germline, possibly due to a read error. The chain recombines TRBV12-3 or TRBV12-4 with TRBJ1-1, with TRBD1 matching 8 bases. CDR3 size: 12 residues. For the CDR3, the DNA is TGTGCCAGCAGCCGGACAGGGCCAGAAGTTTTCTTT. This codes for CASSRTGPEVFF.

This clonotype was counted between two and nine times. V usage is TRBV27 and J usage is TRBJ1-1; TRBD1 matches at 7 bases. CDR3 length equals 13 residues. The V gene's germline CDR1 is MNHEY and CDR2 SMNVEV (reference sequence). Trimming removed 3 bases from V and 7 bases from J; junction bases left unmatched: 5. CDR3 loop: CASSFPGGLEAFF. The CDR3 coding sequence is TGTGCCAGCAGTTTCCCAGGGGGACTTGAAGCTTTCTTT.

In its sample, this clonotype was seen a few times. The rearrangement uses TRBV7-9 and TRBJ1-1, with D perhaps TRBD1 (5 bases). V lost 5 bases and J 6 bases, leaving 10 bases between the germline ends. The CDR3 runs 12 residues. Germline CDR1 reads SEHNR; CDR2 reads FQNEAQ (reference sequence). DNA of the CDR3: TGTGCCAGCAGCGAAGCAGGGCCTGAAGCTTTCTTT. Residues: CASSEAGPEAFF.

The rearrangement links TRBV9 to TRBJ2-2; TRBD1 is a possible D gene (6 bases). This CDR3 has 15 amino acids. Trimming removed 3 bases at V and 6 bases at J, with 15 bases between. Per germline, CDR1 SGDLS and CDR2 YYNGEE. In DNA form, the CDR3 reads TGTGCCAGCAGCGCCGGGGACACTTTGGCCGGGGAGCTGTTTTTT. It translates to CASSAGDTLAGELFF.

A few counts support this clonotype. The V call is TRBV6-1, the J call TRBJ2-7; 7 bases align to TRBD1. Germline CDR1 reads MNHNS; CDR2 reads SASEGT. The CDR3 covers 12 residues. V lost 8 bases to trimming and J lost 2 bases; unmatched junction nucleotides: 3. The chain's CDR3 is CASYGTAYEQYF. CDR3 coding DNA: TGTGCCAGCTATGGGACAGCCTACGAGCAGTACTTC.

This clonotype was seen only a few times. The chain couples TRBV9 to TRBJ2-2; no definite D call. Germline V lookup: CDR1 SGDLS, CDR2 YYNGEE. The length of the CDR3 is 17 residues. Trimming removed 1 base at V and 0 bases at J, with 13 bases between. The CDR3 loop is CASSVSSRDPNTGELFF. The CDR3 nucleotides read TGTGCCAGCAGCGTATCGTCCAGAGACCCGAACACCGGGGAGCTGTTTTTT.

This chain connects TRBV6-1 to TRBJ2-1; D may be TRBD2 (6 bases). V was cut by 8 bases and J by 7 bases, with 18 bases left in between. The CDR3 is made up of 14 amino acids. Germline CDR1 and CDR2: MNHNS and SASEGT. The CDR3 spells CASSADYRKNEQFF. The CDR3 DNA is TGTGCCAGCTCGGCGGACTATCGAAAAAATGAGCAGTTCTTC.

V usage is TRBV27 and J usage is TRBJ1-2; 12 positions agree with TRBD1. Germline CDR1 is MNHEY and CDR2 is SMNVEV (reference sequence). V dropped 3 bases and J dropped 4; count of bases not matched to a gene: 3. This CDR3 has 15 amino acids. The CDR3 is CASSLGQGAGYGYTF. Written as DNA, the CDR3 is TGTGCCAGCAGTTTGGGACAGGGGGCCGGCTATGGCTACACCTTC.

V and J are TRBV5-1 and TRBJ2-5; 9 bases map to TRBD2. V shed 3 bases, J shed 2 bases, and the junction held 5 bases outside the gene matches. The CDR3 has 15 amino acids. Germline loops: CDR1 SGHRS, CDR2 YFSETQ. CDR3 coding DNA: TGCGCCAGCAGCTACCAGCGGGGGGTGCAAGAGACCCAGTACTTC. Encoded protein: CASSYQRGVQETQYF.

This clonotype was seen only a few times. The rearrangement joins TRBV12-3 or TRBV12-4 to TRBJ1-1; 8 nucleotides agree with TRBD1. V gave up 5 bases and J gave up 7 bases; unmatched junction bases: 6. This CDR3 has 13 residues. As DNA, the CDR3 is TGTGCCAGCAGTCCAGGGGGCGGAGTTGAAGCTTTCTTT. Translated, it gives CASSPGGGVEAFF.

The chain combines TRBV27 with TRBJ1-2; D remains unclear. Trimming cost V 0 bases and J 6 bases, with 11 bases left between them. CDR1 is MNHEY and CDR2 is SMNVEV in the germline V gene (reference sequence). This CDR3 spans 14 amino acids. The CDR3 is CASSLSGGTHGYTF. CDR3 DNA sequence: TGTGCCAGCAGTTTATCAGGAGGAACCCATGGCTACACCTTC.

This rearrangement joins TRBV7-3 to TRBJ1-2, with TRBD1 as a possible D gene (6 bases). V lost 3 bases and J lost 1, with 18 bases in between. Germline V lookup: CDR1 SGHTA, CDR2 FQGTGA. The CDR3 totals 17 residues. The chain's CDR3 is CASSFSDSHPGNYGYTF. The CDR3 coding sequence is TGTGCCAGCAGCTTTTCGGACAGCCATCCGGGTAACTATGGCTACACCTTC.

The V and J genes are TRBV12-3 or TRBV12-4 and TRBJ2-3; D is unresolved. The CDR3 is 14 residues long. The ends were cut back, 4 bases at V and 1 base at J, with 9 bases in the middle. The chain's CDR3 is CASSSGWGTDTQYF. The CDR3 DNA sequence: TGTGCCAGCAGTTCTGGATGGGGCACAGATACGCAGTATTTT.

The V call is TRBV14, the J call TRBJ1-2; 9 nucleotides agree with TRBD1. Germline CDR1 is SGHDN and CDR2 is FVKESK. CDR3 length: 17 amino acids. J was trimmed by 0 bases and V by 0 bases; bases with no gene match: 5. In nucleotides, the CDR3 is TGTGCCAGCAGCCAAGACCCGACAGGGGGAACTAACTATGGCTACACCTTC. This codes for CASSQDPTGGTNYGYTF.

About this clonotype: A much larger clone lies a single base off, so this may be a read error. The V call is TRBV7-9, the J call TRBJ1-6; D not certain. Germline CDR1 SEHNR, CDR2 FQNEAQ (reference sequence). Trimming took 1 base from V and 4 from J, leaving 17 bases between them. The CDR3 extends over 18 amino acids. The CDR3 DNA follows: TGTGCCAGCAGCTTAGGTTCGATCTGGACCGAGTATAATTCACCCCTCCACTTT. This gives the protein CASSLGSIWTEYNSPLHF.

Only one count was recorded for this clonotype. This chain joins TRBV5-1 and TRBJ2-1; D perhaps matches TRBD2 (5 bases). The V gene lost 7 bases and the J gene lost 4 bases, with 12 bases spanning the gap. This CDR3 is 13 amino acids long. CDR1 and CDR2 (germline): SGHRS, YFSETQ. Here the CDR3 reads CASCRREYNEQFF. CDR3 nucleotides: TGCGCCAGCTGTAGACGGGAATACAATGAGCAGTTCTTC.

This clonotype was detected only a few times. V is TRBV20-1 and J is TRBJ2-2; perhaps TRBD1 as D (6 bases). Germline V gene lookup returns CDR1 DFQATT and CDR2 SNEGSKA (reference sequence). The CDR3 runs to 15 residues. V dropped 1 base and J dropped 4 bases, with 13 bases sitting between them. This chain's CDR3 is CSARGLAGATGELFF. In nucleotides, the CDR3 is TGCAGTGCTAGAGGTCTGGCAGGGGCCACCGGGGAGCTGTTTTTT.

The chain combines TRBV10-3 with TRBJ2-3; D may be TRBD2 (6 bases). The CDR3 is made up of 13 amino acids. V lost 4 bases and J lost 1, with 6 bases in between. Germline-derived CDR1 and CDR2 are ENHRY and SYGVKD. The CDR3 spells CAISGEGTDTQYF. CDR3 nucleotide sequence: TGTGCCATCAGTGGGGAGGGCACAGATACGCAGTATTTT.

V usage is TRBV12-5 and J usage is TRBJ1-5; D is undetermined. Trimming shortened V by 7 bases and J by 0 bases, and 19 bases separated the two germline ends. The CDR3 length is 17 residues. The germline V gene encodes CDR1 LGHNT and CDR2 FRNRAP. The CDR3 DNA reads as TGTGCTAGTGCCAGGTTTAGCGGCTCCCTTAGCAATCAGCCCCAGCATTTT. Its translation: CASARFSGSLSNQPQHF.

The genes are TRBV5-6 and TRBJ2-1; the D gene is possibly TRBD2 (5 bases). V was shortened by 4 bases and J by 2 bases, with 13 bases between the two germline ends. The CDR3 sequence is 15 residues long. Germline CDR1 is SGHDT and CDR2 is YYEEEE. DNA of the CDR3: TGTGCCAGCAGCCTTCGGGAAGGGACCTACAATGAGCAGTTCTTC. Its protein product is CASSLREGTYNEQFF.

This clonotype came up many times. V usage is TRBV24-1 and J usage is TRBJ1-2; perhaps TRBD1 as D (6 bases). Trimming shortened V by 9 bases and J by 4 bases, and 17 bases separated the two germline ends. Germline V gene sequence: CDR1 KGHDR, CDR2 SFDVKD. The CDR3 has 14 residues. In DNA, the CDR3 is TGTGCCACCTGGACAGACAAGACTACCTATGGCTACACCTTC. Its protein product is CATWTDKTTYGYTF.

This clonotype has more than one count but fewer than ten. The chain carries TRBV12-5 and TRBJ2-7; 7 positions match TRBD1. This CDR3 comprises 15 residues. V trimming: 2 bases; J trimming: 6 bases; junction bases outside the gene matches: 10. CDR1 and CDR2 (germline): LGHNT, FRNRAP. Written as DNA, the CDR3 is TGTGCTAGTGGTTTGAAGACAGGGCGTAACGGCGAGCAGTACTTC. Translation: CASGLKTGRNGEQYF.